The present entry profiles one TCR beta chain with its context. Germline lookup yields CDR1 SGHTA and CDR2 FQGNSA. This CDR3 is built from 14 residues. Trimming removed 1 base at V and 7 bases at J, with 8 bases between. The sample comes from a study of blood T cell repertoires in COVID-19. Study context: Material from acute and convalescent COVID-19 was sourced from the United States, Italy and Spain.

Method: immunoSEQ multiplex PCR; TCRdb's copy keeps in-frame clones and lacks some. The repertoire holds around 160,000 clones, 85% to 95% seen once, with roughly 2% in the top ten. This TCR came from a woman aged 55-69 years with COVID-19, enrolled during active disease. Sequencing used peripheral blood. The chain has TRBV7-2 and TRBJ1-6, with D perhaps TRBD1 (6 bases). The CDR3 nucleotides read TGTGCCAGCAGCTTAGAAGGACAGAATTCACCCCTCCACTTT. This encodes CASSLEGQNSPLHF.